This paragraph reports one T cell receptor beta chain. No antigen is known for it. Germline CDR1 is LNHDA and CDR2 is SQIVND (reference sequence). The V end lost 5 bases, the J end lost 0 bases, and 11 bases lay between the germline ends. CDR3 size: 15 residues. The study sequenced cultured CD4+ T cell DNA using the Oncomine TCR Beta short-read assay. TCRdb recomputed calls from the PCR reads with MiXCR, one row per CDR3 protein. Of roughly 26,000 distinct CDR3 sequences in the sample, 64% were seen once. The sample comes from a study of vaccination and CD4 T cells after COVID-19. At the level of the study: Stimuli were overlapping spike peptide pools of SARS-CoV-2 and three common cold coronaviruses (HCoV-NL63, HCoV-OC43, HCoV-229E). Study observations and caveats: Spike mono-reactive clones accounted for 304 of the 307 vaccine-specific clones found in convalescent patients.

Treatment in this sample: roughly 10-day PBMC culture with coronavirus spike peptide pools or control peptides (ViraFEST assay). The genes are TRBV19 and TRBJ1-3, with D maybe TRBD1 (6 bases). This clonotype originated in a human donor who had recovered from COVID-19. The material sequenced was CD4+ T cells from blood, cultured in vitro. CDR3 sequence (DNA): TGTGCCAGTAGTCTTACAGGGAACTCTGGAAACACCATATATTTT. Its translation: CASSLTGNSGNTIYF. Variable domain in full (rest from reference TRBV19 and TRBJ1-3): DGGITQSPKYLFRKEGQNVTLSCEQNLNHDAMYWYRQDPGQGLRLIYYSQIVNDFQKGDIAEGYSVSREKKESFPLTVTSAQKNPTAFYLCASSLTGNSGNTIYFGEGSWLTVV.